Listed here is a single T cell receptor beta chain. The germline CDR1 and CDR2 sequences are SGHNT and YENEEA. CDR3 size: 14 residues. V lost 1 base and J lost 8, with 12 bases in between. This record comes from a study of blood T cell repertoires in COVID-19. Across the whole study: Specimens from acute and convalescent COVID-19 originated in the United States, Italy and Spain. Sample material is recorded as cDNA or gDNA derived from T cells, B-cell-depleted T cells, or PBMCs.

Authors' data handling: Amplification with reference gene primers provided the estimates of nucleated cell counts. Measured with immunoSEQ multiplex PCR; TCRdb has only the in-frame clones, and not every one. V, J and clone size are those of that table, while D and trimming were read from the DNA. Of 95,000 to 150,000 clones listed, roughly 87% are singletons. Sequencing input: peripheral blood. The sequence was obtained from a man at least 80 years old with active or convalescent COVID-19. The rearrangement joins TRBV11-3 to TRBJ2-1, with a weak D call TRBD1 (5 bases). CDR3: CASSLGPGWDEQFF. The CDR3 DNA reads as TGTGCCAGCAGCTTAGGCCCAGGGTGGGATGAGCAGTTCTTC.